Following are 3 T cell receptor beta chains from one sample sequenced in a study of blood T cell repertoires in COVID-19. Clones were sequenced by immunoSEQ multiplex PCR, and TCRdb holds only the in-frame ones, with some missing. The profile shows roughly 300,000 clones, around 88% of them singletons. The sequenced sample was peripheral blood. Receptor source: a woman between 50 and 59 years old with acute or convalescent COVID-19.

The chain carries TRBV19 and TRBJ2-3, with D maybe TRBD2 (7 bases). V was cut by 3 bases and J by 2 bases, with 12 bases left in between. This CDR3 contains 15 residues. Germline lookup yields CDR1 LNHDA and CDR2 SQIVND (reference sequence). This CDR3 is CASSMAGAYTDTQYF. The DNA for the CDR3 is TGTGCCAGTAGTATGGCGGGGGCCTACACAGATACGCAGTATTTT.

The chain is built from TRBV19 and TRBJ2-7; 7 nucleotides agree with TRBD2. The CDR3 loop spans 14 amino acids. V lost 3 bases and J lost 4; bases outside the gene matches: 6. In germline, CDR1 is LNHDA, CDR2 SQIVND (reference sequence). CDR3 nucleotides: TGTGCCAGTAGTATGCGCGGGAGAGGTTACGAGCAGTACTTC. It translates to CASSMRGRGYEQYF. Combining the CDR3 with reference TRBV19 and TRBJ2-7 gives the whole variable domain DGGITQSPKYLFRKEGQNVTLSCEQNLNHDAMYWYRQDPGQGLRLIYYSQIVNDFQKGDIAEGYSVSREKKESFPLTVTSAQKNPTAFYLCASSMRGRGYEQYFGPGTRLTVT.

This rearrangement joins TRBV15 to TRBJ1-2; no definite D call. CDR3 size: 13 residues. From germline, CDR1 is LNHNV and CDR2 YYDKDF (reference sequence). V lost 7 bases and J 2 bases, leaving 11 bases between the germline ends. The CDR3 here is CATTPTGNYGYTF. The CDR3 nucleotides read TGTGCCACCACCCCCACGGGGAACTATGGCTACACCTTC.